This T cell receptor (beta chain) was captured by sequencing in a study of CD4 T cells in relation to SARS-CoV-2 and coronaviruses. About the research overall: TCR beta CDR3s were sequenced after roughly ten-day antigen culture of PBMCs.

Assay used: immunoSEQ multiplex PCR; TCRdb lists only in-frame clones, some missing. The sample holds 20,000 to 25,000 clones, under 85% seen once. Study findings and constraints: The cross-reactivity analysis covered only spike protein, not other viral proteins.

V was pared by 1 base and J by 5 bases, with 6 bases of the junction left unmatched. This CDR3 region has 16 residues. Germline lookup yields CDR1 MDHEN and CDR2 SYDVKM. As to this clone: What it binds is unknown.

The unexposed donors gave CD4+ T cells in about 2010-2019, prior to COVID-19. Isolation of CD4+ T cells took place after less than 11 days in culture. Testing used SARS-CoV-2 S/N and four cold-coronavirus spikes on unexposed-donor CD4+ T cells, cells permitting. This chain connects TRBV28 to TRBJ2-1; 9 bases match TRBD2. The sample consisted of CD4+ T cells from PBMCs, cultured in vitro. This receptor was identified in a human donor in good health. In DNA, the CDR3 is TGTGCCAGCAGTTTATTTGGGACTAGCCTCAACAATGAGCAGTTCTTC. Its protein is CASSLFGTSLNNEQFF.